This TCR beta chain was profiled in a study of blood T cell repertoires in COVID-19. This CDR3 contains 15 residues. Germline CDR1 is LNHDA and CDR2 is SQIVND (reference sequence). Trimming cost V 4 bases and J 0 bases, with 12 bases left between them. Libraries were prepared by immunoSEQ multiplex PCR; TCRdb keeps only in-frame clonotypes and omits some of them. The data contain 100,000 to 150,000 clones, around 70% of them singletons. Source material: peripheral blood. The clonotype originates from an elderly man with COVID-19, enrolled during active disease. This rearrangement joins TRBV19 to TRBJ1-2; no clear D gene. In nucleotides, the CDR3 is TGTGCCAGTAGTAACCCCCCGACACCTAACTATGGCTACACCTTC. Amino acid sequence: CASSNPPTPNYGYTF.